Given below is one TCR beta chain in context. The target of this receptor is not known. Base-call qualities are not available, and no considerably larger clone is one nucleotide away. Libraries were prepared through the immunoSEQ multiplex PCR assay. TCRdb provides this immuneACCESS table in a form limited to in-frame rearrangements. Some clones are lacking; in checked studies, under half of them reflect an unresolved V gene, and why the rest are absent is not known. The sample includes approximately 79,000 clones, with 95% observed a single time. About 0.27% of the sample is taken by the ten largest. The sample originates from a study of technical replicates of blood from several donors (dated by TCRdb to 2017 to 2019). For CDR1 and CDR2, the germline V gene lists KGHSH and LQKENI. The CDR3 spans 15 residues, from the cysteine through the phenylalanine. The CDR3 DNA has 45 bases and is translated from base 1. V lost 3 bases and J lost 5 bases; the stretch between them is 13 bases long.

The sequenced sample was T cells isolated from PBMCs. The sequence came from a human donor in good health. In this chain, TRBV18 is recombined with TRBJ1-4, with the D segment identity uncertain. The DNA reads TGTGCCAGCTCACCTTCTATAGGAGCAAATGAAAAACTGTTTTTT. This yields the protein CASSPSIGANEKLFF.